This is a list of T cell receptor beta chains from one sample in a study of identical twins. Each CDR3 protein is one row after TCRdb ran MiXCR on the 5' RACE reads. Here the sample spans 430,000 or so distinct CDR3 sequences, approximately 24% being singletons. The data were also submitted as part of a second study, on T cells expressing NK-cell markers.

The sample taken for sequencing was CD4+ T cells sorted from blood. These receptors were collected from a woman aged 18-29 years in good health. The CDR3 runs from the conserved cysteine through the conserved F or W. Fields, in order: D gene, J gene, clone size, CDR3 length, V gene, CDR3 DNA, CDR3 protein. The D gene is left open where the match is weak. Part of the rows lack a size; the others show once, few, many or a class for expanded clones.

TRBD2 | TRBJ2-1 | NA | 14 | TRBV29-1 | TGCAGCGTTGTGGGGGGGAGCTCCTACAATGAGCAGTTCTTC | CSVVGGSSYNEQFF
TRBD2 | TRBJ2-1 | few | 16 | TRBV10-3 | TGTGCCATCACTCGGACTAGCGGGCGGGACTACAATGAGCAGTTCTTC | CAITRTSGRDYNEQFF
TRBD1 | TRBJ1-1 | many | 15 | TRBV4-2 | TGTGCCAGCAGCCAAGGGGACTCGGACAGGGGGAAAGTTTTCTTT | CASSQGDSDRGKVFF
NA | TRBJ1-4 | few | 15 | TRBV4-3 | TGCGCCAGCAGCCAAGAGGGGGCGCGTAATGAAAAACTGTTTTTT | CASSQEGARNEKLFF
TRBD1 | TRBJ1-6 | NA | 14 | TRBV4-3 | TGCGCCAGCAGCCAAGCCGGGACAGCCTCGAGCCTCCACTTT | CASSQAGTASSLHF
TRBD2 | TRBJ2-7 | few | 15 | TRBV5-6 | TGTGCCAGCAGCCGAAGGGGCGGGAGGGCCTACGAGCAGTACTTC | CASSRRGGRAYEQYF
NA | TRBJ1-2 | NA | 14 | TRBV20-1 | TGCAGTGCTAGAGATCCGCGGGGATGGTATGGCTACACCTTC | CSARDPRGWYGYTF
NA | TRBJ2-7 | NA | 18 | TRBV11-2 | TGTGCCAGCAGCCCGCGGAATATCTCGTACCGAACCCGCTACGAGCAGTACTTC | CASSPRNISYRTRYEQYF
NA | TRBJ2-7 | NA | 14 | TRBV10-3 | TGTGCCATCACAAAATTTCAGGAAATGGGCGAGCAGTACTTC | CAITKFQEMGEQYF
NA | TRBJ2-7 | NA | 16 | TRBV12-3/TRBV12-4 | TGTGCCAGCAGTTTCTCTCTGGTTGGGGTCGACGACGAGCAGTACTTC | CASSFSLVGVDDEQYF
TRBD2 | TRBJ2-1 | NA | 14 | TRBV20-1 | TGCAGTGCTCACGGACTAGCGGGATATGGTGAGCAGTTCTTC | CSAHGLAGYGEQFF
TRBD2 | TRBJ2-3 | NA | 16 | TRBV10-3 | TGTGCCACGGATAGCCATAGCGGGAGGAACACAGATACGCAGTATTTT | CATDSHSGRNTDTQYF
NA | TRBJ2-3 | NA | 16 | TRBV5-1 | TGCGCCAGCAGCCCCGGTCACGGGGGAGATGCAGATACGCAGTATTTT | CASSPGHGGDADTQYF
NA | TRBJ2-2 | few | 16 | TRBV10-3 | TGTGCCATCAGTGAGGCGCAGGGGCTTTACACCGGGGAGCTGTTTTTT | CAISEAQGLYTGELFF
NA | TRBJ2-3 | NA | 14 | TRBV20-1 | TGCAGTGCTAGCCTCACCCGAGGCACAGATACGCAGTATTTT | CSASLTRGTDTQYF
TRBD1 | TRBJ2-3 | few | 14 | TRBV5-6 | TGTGCCAGCAGATCACAGGGGGCATGGGATACGCAGTATTTT | CASRSQGAWDTQYF
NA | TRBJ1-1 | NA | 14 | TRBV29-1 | TGCAGCGCCTCTGGGGGTGGTCCTGAAACTGAAGCTTTCTTT | CSASGGGPETEAFF
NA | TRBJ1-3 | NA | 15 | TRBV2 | TGTGCCAGCAGTCAGGATACAGCTTCTGGAAACACCATATATTTT | CASSQDTASGNTIYF
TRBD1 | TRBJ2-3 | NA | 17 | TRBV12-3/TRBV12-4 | TGTGCCAGCAGTTTAGGACTCAGGACAGGGCTTTCAGATACGCAGTATTTT | CASSLGLRTGLSDTQYF
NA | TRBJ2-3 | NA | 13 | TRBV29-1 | TGCAGCGTTGGGGGGGGCCCCACAGATACGCAGTATTTT | CSVGGGPTDTQYF
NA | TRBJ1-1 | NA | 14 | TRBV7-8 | TGTGCCAGCAGCTCCTTGTTGGGGACGCCGCAGACTTTCTTT | CASSSLLGTPQTFF
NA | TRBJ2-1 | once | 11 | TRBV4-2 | TGTGCCAGCAGCCAAGCTTATGAGCAGTTCTTC | CASSQAYEQFF
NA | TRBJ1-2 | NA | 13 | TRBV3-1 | TGTGCCAGCAGACGAGGGGTTAACTATGGCTACACCTTC | CASRRGVNYGYTF
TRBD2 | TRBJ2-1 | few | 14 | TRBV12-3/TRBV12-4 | TGTGCCAGCAGGAACCAGCGGGGGTACAATGAGCAGTTCTTC | CASRNQRGYNEQFF
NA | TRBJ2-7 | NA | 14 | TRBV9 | TGTGCCAGCAGCGTAGGGACCCCCGGTAGGGAGCAGTACTTC | CASSVGTPGREQYF
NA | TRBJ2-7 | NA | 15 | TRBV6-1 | TGTGCCAGCAGCCCTTTCTCCGTCCCTATTAGCGAGCAGTACTTC | CASSPFSVPISEQYF
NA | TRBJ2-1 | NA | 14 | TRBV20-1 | TGCAGTGCTAGGGGAGGAGGGTGGAACAATGAGCAGTTCTTC | CSARGGGWNNEQFF
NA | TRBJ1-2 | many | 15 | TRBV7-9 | TGTGCCAGCAGCCCAGAGGGGACAAGTAACTATGGCTACACCTTC | CASSPEGTSNYGYTF
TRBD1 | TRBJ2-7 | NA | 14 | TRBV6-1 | TGTGCCAGCAGGAAGGGACAGGGGACCTACGAGCAGTACTTC | CASRKGQGTYEQYF
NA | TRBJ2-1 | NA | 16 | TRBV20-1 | TGCAGTGCTAGCCCTCCAGCCTCACCCCTCGATGGGGAGCAGTTCTTC | CSASPPASPLDGEQFF
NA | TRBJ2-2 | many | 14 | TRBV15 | TGTGCCACCAGGTCTGGGGCGAACACCGGGGAGCTGTTTTTT | CATRSGANTGELFF
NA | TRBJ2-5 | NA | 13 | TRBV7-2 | TGTGCCAGCAGCGCCGCCTCGGGGGAGACCCAGTACTTC | CASSAASGETQYF
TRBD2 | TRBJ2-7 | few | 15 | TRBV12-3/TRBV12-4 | TGTGCCAGCAGTTTCGGTAGCGGGAGGGTCTTGGAGCAGTACTTC | CASSFGSGRVLEQYF
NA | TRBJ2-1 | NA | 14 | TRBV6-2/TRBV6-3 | TGTGCCAGCAGTTACGCAGACCGGTACAATGAGCAGTTCTTC | CASSYADRYNEQFF
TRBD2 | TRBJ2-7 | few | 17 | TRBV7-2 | TGTGCCAGCAGCTTAGCTCTAGCGGGAGGTGGGTCCTACGAGCAGTACTTC | CASSLALAGGGSYEQYF
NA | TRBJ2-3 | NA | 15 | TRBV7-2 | TGTGCCAGCAGCTTAGCCCTGATTACCGGCGATACGCAGTATTTT | CASSLALITGDTQYF
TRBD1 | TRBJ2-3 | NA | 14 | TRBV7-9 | TGTGCCAGCAACTGGGACAGCGGCACAGATACGCAGTATTTT | CASNWDSGTDTQYF
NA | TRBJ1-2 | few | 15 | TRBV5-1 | TGCGCCAGCAGCTTGGCCGCGGGGACGGGGGATGGCTACACCTTC | CASSLAAGTGDGYTF
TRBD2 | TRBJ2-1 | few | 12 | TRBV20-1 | TGCAGTGCGGAGGGCGGGAGCAATGAGCAGTTCTTC | CSAEGGSNEQFF
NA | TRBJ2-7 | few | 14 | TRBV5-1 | TGCGCCAGCAGCTTGATGCCAGAGAACTACGAGCAGTACTTC | CASSLMPENYEQYF
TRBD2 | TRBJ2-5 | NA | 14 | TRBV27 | TGTGCCAGCGCCTCGGTTTCTAGCGGAGAGACCCAGTACTTC | CASASVSSGETQYF
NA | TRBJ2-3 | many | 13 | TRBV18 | TGTGCCAGCTCACCACCGGGTGCAGATACGCAGTATTTT | CASSPPGADTQYF
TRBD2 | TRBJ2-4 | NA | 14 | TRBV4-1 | TGCGCCAGCAGCCTTCGAGCCTCCGCCGGGACTAGGTACTTC | CASSLRASAGTRYF
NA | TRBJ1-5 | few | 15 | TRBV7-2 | TGTGCCAGCAGCTTAGCGCTCGACCGTTTAGGGCCCCAGCATTTT | CASSLALDRLGPQHF
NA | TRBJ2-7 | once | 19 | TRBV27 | TGTGCCAGCAGTTTTCGGGGGGCGCGTAAGCAGCAGGCCGGCTACGAGCAGTACTTC | CASSFRGARKQQAGYEQYF
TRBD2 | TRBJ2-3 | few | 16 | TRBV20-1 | TGCAGTGCTAGCGGTGTACTAGCGGGGAGCACAGATACGCAGTATTTT | CSASGVLAGSTDTQYF
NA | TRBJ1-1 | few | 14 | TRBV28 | TGTGCCAGCAGTTTTGGGCCGCAGAACACTGAAGCTTTCTTT | CASSFGPQNTEAFF
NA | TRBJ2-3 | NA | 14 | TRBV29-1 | TGCAGCGTTGATACGATTGATTTCACAGATACGCAGTATTTT | CSVDTIDFTDTQYF
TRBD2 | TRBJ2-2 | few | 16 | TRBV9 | TGTGCCAGCAGCCCGAGGACTAGCGGGGGCACCGGGGAGCTGTTTTTT | CASSPRTSGGTGELFF
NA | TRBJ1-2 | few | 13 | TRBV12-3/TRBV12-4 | TGTGCCAGCAGTTTAAGACAGCTCTATGGCTACACCTTC | CASSLRQLYGYTF
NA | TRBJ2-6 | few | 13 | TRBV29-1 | TGCAGCGTTTCCAGCTCTGGGGCCAACGTCCTGACTTTC | CSVSSSGANVLTF
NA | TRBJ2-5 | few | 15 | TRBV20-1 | TGCAGTGCCCCGGGGGTCTCGGGGGGCAAAGAGACCCAGTACTTC | CSAPGVSGGKETQYF